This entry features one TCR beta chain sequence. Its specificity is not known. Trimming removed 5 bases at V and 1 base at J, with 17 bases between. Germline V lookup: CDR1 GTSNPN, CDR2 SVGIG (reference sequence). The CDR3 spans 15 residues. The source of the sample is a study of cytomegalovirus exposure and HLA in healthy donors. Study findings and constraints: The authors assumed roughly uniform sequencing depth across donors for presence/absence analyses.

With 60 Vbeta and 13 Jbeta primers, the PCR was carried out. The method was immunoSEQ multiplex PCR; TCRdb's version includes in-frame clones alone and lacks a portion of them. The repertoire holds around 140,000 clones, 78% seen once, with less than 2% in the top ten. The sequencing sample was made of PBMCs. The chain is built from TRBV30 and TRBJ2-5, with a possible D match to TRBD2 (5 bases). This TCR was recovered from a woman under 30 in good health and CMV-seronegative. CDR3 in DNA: TGTGCCTGGCCCCCCGCTAAGCGGCCCCAAGAGACCCAGTACTTC. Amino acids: CAWPPAKRPQETQYF.